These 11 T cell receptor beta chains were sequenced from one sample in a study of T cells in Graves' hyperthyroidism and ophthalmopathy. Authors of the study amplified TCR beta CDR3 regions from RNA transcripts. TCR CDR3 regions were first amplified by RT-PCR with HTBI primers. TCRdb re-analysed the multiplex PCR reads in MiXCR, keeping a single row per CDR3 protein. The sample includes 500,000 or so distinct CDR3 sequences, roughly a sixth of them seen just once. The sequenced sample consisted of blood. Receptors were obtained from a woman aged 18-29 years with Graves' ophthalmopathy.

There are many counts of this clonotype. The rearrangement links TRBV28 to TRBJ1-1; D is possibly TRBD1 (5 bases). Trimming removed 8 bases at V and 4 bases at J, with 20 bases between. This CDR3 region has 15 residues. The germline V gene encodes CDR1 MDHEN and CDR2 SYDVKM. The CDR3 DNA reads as TGTGCCAGCGCAAAGTCTGGCCCCCAGGGCACTGAAGCTTTCTTT. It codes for CASAKSGPQGTEAFF.

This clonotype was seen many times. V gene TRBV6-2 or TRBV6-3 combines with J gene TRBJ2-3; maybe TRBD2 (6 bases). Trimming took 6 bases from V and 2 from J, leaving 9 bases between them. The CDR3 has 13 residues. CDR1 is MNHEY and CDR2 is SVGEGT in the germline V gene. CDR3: CASSWDFTDTQYF. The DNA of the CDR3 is TGTGCCAGCAGCTGGGACTTCACAGATACGCAGTATTTT.

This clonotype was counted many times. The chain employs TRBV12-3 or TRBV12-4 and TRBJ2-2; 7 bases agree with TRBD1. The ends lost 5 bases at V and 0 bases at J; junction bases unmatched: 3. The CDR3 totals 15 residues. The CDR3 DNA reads TGTGCCAGCAGTCTCGACAGGGCGAACACCGGGGAGCTGTTTTTT. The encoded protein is CASSLDRANTGELFF.

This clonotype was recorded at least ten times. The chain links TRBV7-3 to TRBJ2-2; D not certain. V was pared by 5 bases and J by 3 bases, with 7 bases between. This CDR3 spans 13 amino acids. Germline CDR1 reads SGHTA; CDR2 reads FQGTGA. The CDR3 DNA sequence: TGTGCCAGCAGCCCCCTCGACACCGGGGAGCTGTTTTTT. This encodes CASSPLDTGELFF.

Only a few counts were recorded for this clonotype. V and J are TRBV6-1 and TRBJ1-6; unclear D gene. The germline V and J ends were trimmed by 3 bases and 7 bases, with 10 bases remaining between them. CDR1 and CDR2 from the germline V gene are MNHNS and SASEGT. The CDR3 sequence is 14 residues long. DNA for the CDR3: TGTGCCAGCAGTGACGGAAAACCGAATTCACCCCTCCACTTT. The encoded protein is CASSDGKPNSPLHF.

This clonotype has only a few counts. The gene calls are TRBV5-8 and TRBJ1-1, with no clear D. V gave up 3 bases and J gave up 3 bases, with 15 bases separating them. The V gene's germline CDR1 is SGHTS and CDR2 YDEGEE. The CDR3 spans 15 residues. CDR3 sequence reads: CASSSLAVWYTEAFF. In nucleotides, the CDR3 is TGTGCCAGCAGCTCCCTAGCTGTCTGGTACACTGAAGCTTTCTTT.

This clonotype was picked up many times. CDR3 DNA: TGTGCCAGCAGTACAGGTAGCTCTGGGGCCAACGTCCTGACTTTC. This sequence encodes CASSTGSSGANVLTF. The V gene is TRBV12-3 or TRBV12-4, the J gene TRBJ2-6, with a tentative D call TRBD1 (5 bases). This CDR3 spans 15 amino acids. Deletions cut 5 bases from V and 0 bases from J, with 8 bases between.

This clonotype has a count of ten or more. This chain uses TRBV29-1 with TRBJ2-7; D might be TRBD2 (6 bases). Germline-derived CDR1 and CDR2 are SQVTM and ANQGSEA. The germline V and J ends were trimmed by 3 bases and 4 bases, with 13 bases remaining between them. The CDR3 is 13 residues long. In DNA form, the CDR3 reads TGCAGCGTTGAGGGGGGACGTGAGTACGAGCAGTACTTC. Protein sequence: CSVEGGREYEQYF.

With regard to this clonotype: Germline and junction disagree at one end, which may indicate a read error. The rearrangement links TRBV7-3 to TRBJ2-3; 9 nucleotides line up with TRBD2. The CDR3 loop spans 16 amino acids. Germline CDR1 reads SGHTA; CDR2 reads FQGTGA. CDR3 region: CASSLVRGRASDTRYF. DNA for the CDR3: TGTGCCAGCAGCTTAGTACGCGGGAGGGCCTCAGATACGCGGTATTTT.

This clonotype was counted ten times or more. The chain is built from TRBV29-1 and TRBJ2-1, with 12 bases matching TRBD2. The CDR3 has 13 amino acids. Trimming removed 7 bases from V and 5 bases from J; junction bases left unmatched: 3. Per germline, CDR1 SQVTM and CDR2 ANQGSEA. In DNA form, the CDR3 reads TGCAGCGCCCGGACTAGCGGGAACAATGAGCAGTTCTTC. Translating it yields CSARTSGNNEQFF.

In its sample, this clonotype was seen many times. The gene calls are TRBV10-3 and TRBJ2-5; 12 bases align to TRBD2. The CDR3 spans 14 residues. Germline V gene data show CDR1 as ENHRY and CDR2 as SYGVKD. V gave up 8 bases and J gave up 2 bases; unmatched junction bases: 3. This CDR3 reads CAIGTSGWQETQYF. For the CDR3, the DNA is TGTGCCATCGGGACTAGCGGGTGGCAAGAGACCCAGTACTTC.